Listed here are 13 T cell receptor beta chains from one sample, sequenced in a study of CD8+ T cells in alopecia areata. Reverse transcription of extracted RNA yielded cDNA, which provided the sequencing template. Produced via immunoSEQ multiplex PCR; TCRdb's table is partial and in-frame only. This sample shows more than 250,000 clones and no singletons; roughly 1.2% rests with the ten largest. CD4, CD8alpha, NKG2D, NKG2ACE and other markers were used to sort pooled cutaneous lymph node cells. Sequenced sample: CD4+ T cells sorted from a lymph node. These receptors were taken from a C3H/HeJ mouse with alopecia areata. Mice of this strain are of MHC haplotype H2-k.

This clone has a handful of counts. Mouse gene names apply. The sequenced fragment ends 4 residues before the CDR3 boundary, so the rest is inferred from the germline J gene. The chain carries TRBV13-1 and TRBJ2-5; possible D gene TRBD1, 7 bases. CDR1 is NSHNY, CDR2 SYGAGN, per germline. The CDR3 spans 15 residues. The CDR3 bases that were read are TGTGCCAGCAGTGATGCCCCAGGGGGGAGGGAC. As protein: CASSDAPGGRD. The CDR3, in full, reads CASSDAPGGRDTQYF.

On this clone itself: All gene names here are mouse names. The sequence runs out 4 residues before the end of the CDR3; the remainder is reconstructed from the germline J gene. The rearrangement links TRBV29 to TRBJ2-3; D is possibly TRBD2 (6 bases). Trimming removed 3 bases at V and 0 bases at J, with 10 bases between. Germline CDR1 is MSHET and CDR2 is SYDVDS. The CDR3 loop spans 15 amino acids. CDR3 in amino acids: CASSFAGDSAETLYF. CDR3 bases read: TGTGCTAGCAGTTTCGCTGGGGATAGTGCAGAA.

This clone was picked up a small number of times. The genes are named according to mouse. Read sequence stops 4 residues before the CDR3 end, and the germline J gene provides the missing end. The gene calls are TRBV19 and TRBJ1-1; TRBD1 is a possible D gene (6 bases). This CDR3 comprises 14 residues. V was cut by 3 bases and J by 2 bases, with 11 bases left in between. The V gene's germline CDR1 is FNHDT and CDR2 SITEND (reference sequence). CDR3: CASSRGAPNTEVFF. CDR3 bases read: TGTGCCAGCAGTAGGGGGGCACCCAACACA. Filled out from reference TRBV19 and TRBJ1-1, the complete variable domain reads GGIITQTPKFLIGQEGQKLTLKCQQNFNHDTMYWYRQDSGKGLRLIYYSITENDLQKGDLSEGYDASREKKSSFSLTVTSAQKNEMAVFLCASSRGAPNTEVFFGKGTRLTVV.

This clone was recorded at least ten times. Gene names are the mouse ones. The read comes to an end 4 residues before the CDR3 does, leaving the germline J gene to fill in the end. The same CDR3 can be traced to other DNA sequences in this sample. This chain connects TRBV19 to TRBJ2-3; D is perhaps TRBD1 (6 bases). The V and J ends lost 3 bases and 0 bases respectively, with 11 bases between them. The CDR3 loop spans 15 amino acids. In germline, CDR1 is FNHDT, CDR2 SITEND (reference sequence). CDR3 region: CASSTGTTSAETLYF. The CDR3 bases that were read are TGTGCCAGCAGTACGGGGACAACTAGTGCAGAA.

Remarks on this clone: All gene names here are mouse names. Read data end 4 residues before the CDR3 end; the end is taken from the germline J gene. The sample contains more than one DNA sequence encoding this CDR3. This rearrangement joins TRBV19 to TRBJ2-7; 10 bases line up with TRBD1. The germline CDR1 and CDR2 sequences are FNHDT and SITEND (reference sequence). This CDR3 spans 13 amino acids. Partial CDR3 DNA: TGTGCCAGCAGGCGGGACAGGGGTTAT. This codes for CASRRDRGY. The CDR3, in full, reads CASRRDRGYEQYF.

In its sample, this clone was seen a few times. Genes here carry mouse names. The read halts 4 residues ahead of the CDR3 end, with the missing end drawn from the germline J gene. This rearrangement joins TRBV31 to TRBJ2-2, with TRBD2 matching over 9 bases. Trimming removed 2 bases from V and 1 base from J; junction bases left unmatched: 2. Germline V gene data show CDR1 as GKSSPN and CDR2 as SITVG. The CDR3 consists of 15 residues. The sequenced part of the CDR3 DNA is TGTGCCTGGAGTAAACTGGGGGGAAACACCGGG. Protein sequence: CAWSKLGGNTG. The entire CDR3 reads CAWSKLGGNTGQLYF.

Details on this clone: Gene names and germline match the mouse. The read is 4 residues too short to cover the CDR3 end, so that end is filled in from the germline J gene. This chain connects TRBV13-1 to TRBJ2-5; no clear D gene. CDR3 length: 14 residues. CDR1 is NSHNY, CDR2 SYGAGN, per germline. Trimming stripped 0 bases from V and 2 bases from J, with 7 bases between. Partial CDR3 DNA: TGTGCCAGCAGTGATGGTGGGTTCCAAGAC. Encoded protein: CASSDGGFQD. The full-length CDR3 reads as CASSDGGFQDTQYF.

This clone was seen only a few times. Mouse names are used for the genes. The read is 4 residues too short to cover the CDR3 end, so that end is filled in from the germline J gene. This sequence joins TRBV13-3 and TRBJ2-7; TRBD2 matches at 9 bases. V shed 1 base, J shed 3 bases, and the junction held 5 bases outside the gene matches. Germline V gene lookup returns CDR1 NNHDY and CDR2 SYVADS. CDR3 size: 15 residues. CDR3 DNA, as far as it was read: TGTGCCAGCAGTGATTGGAGACTGGGGGACTAT. This codes for CASSDWRLGDY. The full CDR3 reads CASSDWRLGDYEQYF.

As to this clone: The genes are named according to mouse. The sequenced fragment ends 4 residues before the CDR3 boundary, so the rest is inferred from the germline J gene. The chain employs TRBV19 and TRBJ2-1; no reliable D call. From germline, CDR1 is FNHDT and CDR2 SITEND (reference sequence). V was cut by 1 base and J by 4 bases, with 12 bases left in between. CDR3 length: 15 amino acids. CDR3 sequence: CASSISPDKYAEQFF. The sequenced CDR3 bases are TGTGCCAGCAGTATAAGCCCCGACAAGTATGCT. Combining the CDR3 with reference TRBV19 and TRBJ2-1 gives the whole variable domain GGIITQTPKFLIGQEGQKLTLKCQQNFNHDTMYWYRQDSGKGLRLIYYSITENDLQKGDLSEGYDASREKKSSFSLTVTSAQKNEMAVFLCASSISPDKYAEQFFGPGTRLTVL.

With regard to this clone: All gene names here are mouse names. The CDR3 bases that were read are TGTGCCAGCAGTGCCGGCAGGGCAAACTCC. Its translation: CASSAGRANS. The CDR3, in full, reads CASSAGRANSDYTF. The V and J genes are TRBV13-1 and TRBJ1-2, with D perhaps TRBD1 (5 bases). The CDR3 is cut off 4 residues early in the read; its end comes from the germline J gene. Germline V lookup: CDR1 NSHNY, CDR2 SYGAGN. Deletions cut 3 bases from V and 0 bases from J, with 9 bases between. CDR3 length: 14 amino acids.

In the case of this clone: The gene names here belong to mouse. The CDR3 end lies 4 residues beyond the end of the read and is filled in from the germline J gene. This rearrangement joins TRBV1 to TRBJ1-2; D is uncertain. The germline gives CDR1 NSQYPW, CDR2 LRSPGD (reference sequence). With 0 bases removed from V and 4 bases from J, the gap between germline ends came to 12 bases. The CDR3 totals 15 residues. The CDR3 region is CTCSAERGVSSDYTF. The covered CDR3 bases are TGCACCTGCAGTGCAGAGCGTGGGGTGTCCTCC. Full variable domain (outside the CDR3, taken from reference TRBV1 and TRBJ1-2): VTLLEQNPRWRLVPRGQAVNLRCILKNSQYPWMSWYQQDLQKQLQWLFTLRSPGDKEVKSLPGADYLATRVTDTELRLQVANMSQGRTLYCTCSAERGVSSDYTFGSGTRLLVI.

This clone was recorded a few times. Here the gene names and germline are mouse. Read data end 4 residues before the CDR3 end; the end is taken from the germline J gene. The chain combines TRBV13-3 with TRBJ1-2; possibly TRBD1 for D (5 bases). Trimming took 5 bases from V and 2 from J, leaving 7 bases between them. The CDR3 length is 12 residues. Germline values: CDR1 NNHDY, CDR2 SYVADS. The sequenced part of the CDR3 DNA is TGTGCCAGCAGCAGGGTTAACTCC. As protein: CASSRVNS. The CDR3, in full, reads CASSRVNSDYTF.

A remark on this clone: Gene and germline names: mouse. The CDR3 extends 4 residues past the end of the read, so its final part is completed from the germline J gene. This chain joins TRBV14 and TRBJ2-2; 12 bases align to TRBD1. CDR1 and CDR2 from the germline V gene are SGHDT and FRDEAV. The CDR3 sequence is 15 residues long. This CDR3 reads CASSSGTGGGGQLYF. CDR3 bases read: TGTGCCAGCAGTTCCGGGACAGGGGGCGGCGGG.